This TCR beta chain appears in the sequencing data of a study of blood T cell repertoires in COVID-19. The wider study: Specimens from acute and convalescent COVID-19 originated in the United States, Italy and Spain. The cDNA or gDNA used as material had been derived from T cells, B-cell-depleted T cells, or PBMCs.

Germline assignment: CDR1 SGHRS and CDR2 YFSETQ. The junction had 5 bases not matched to a gene; V was cut back by 2 bases and J by 5 bases. CDR3 length: 14 residues. In the study's own analysis: Amplification of reference gene primers was used by the study to estimate nucleated cell counts. Method: immunoSEQ multiplex PCR; TCRdb's copy keeps in-frame clones and lacks some. That table is the source of V, J and clone size, and D and trimming were worked out from the DNA. The table lists 140,000 or so clones, 75% to 90% of them singletons. The clonotype comes from a woman aged 55-69 years with active COVID-19. Sequencing was done on a sample of peripheral blood. The V and J genes are TRBV5-1 and TRBJ2-7; 9 nucleotides match TRBD1. The CDR3 reads CASSLQGAWDEQYF. CDR3 DNA: TGCGCCAGCAGCTTACAGGGGGCTTGGGACGAGCAGTACTTC.